This TCR beta chain was sequenced in a study of siplizumab effects on memory and regulatory T cells. Whole-study findings and limits: Naive T cells were seen as more diverse than memory cells and as major alloresponse contributors. The study found that mappable alloreactive CD4+ clones averaged 68.8% Treg-derived with siplizumab and 25% to 30% in controls. Alloreactive sequences tracing back to unstimulated CD4+ memory cells were significantly reduced by siplizumab. Researchers did not confirm the suppressive function of proliferating Tregs from siplizumab cultures.

The table came from immunoSEQ multiplex PCR; TCRdb's copy has only in-frame clones and leaves some out. The sample contains about 100,000 clones, 91% of which appear only once. The CDR3 has 14 residues. Germline V gene lookup returns CDR1 ENHRY and CDR2 SYGVKD. The V end was cut by 5 bases, the J end by 0 bases, with 8 bases between. For this clone: Its antigen is currently unknown.

The sequenced sample was CD4+ T cells sorted from blood. The V and J genes are TRBV10-3 and TRBJ1-3; a possible D gene is TRBD1 (6 bases). This receptor was taken from a human donor in good health. The CDR3 nucleotides read TGTGCCATCAGTCTGGACAGCTCTGGAAACACCATATATTTT. Amino acids: CAISLDSSGNTIYF.